The 28 T cell receptor beta chains below all came from one sample that was sequenced in a study of T cell responses to AZD1222 COVID-19 vaccine. Sequenced by immunoSEQ multiplex PCR; TCRdb stores in-frame clones only, minus some. The table lists roughly 120,000 clones, just over 85% of them singletons. Sample: peripheral blood, taken on day 0 of AZD1222 vaccination. Receptors were obtained from an adult in good health.

As concerns this clone: Other DNA sequences of this sample code for an identical CDR3. J is TRBJ1-1 and V is TRBV4-3; no reliable D call. V was shortened by 1 base and J by 1 base, with 4 bases between the two germline ends. Germline assignment: CDR1 LGHNA and CDR2 YSLEER. The CDR3 length is 13 residues. The CDR3 region is CASSQGGNTEAFF. In DNA, the CDR3 is TGCGCCAGCAGCCAAGGGGGGAACACTGAAGCTTTCTTT.

The V and J genes are TRBV7-2 and TRBJ1-1, with D possibly being TRBD1 (5 bases). The V end lost 3 bases, the J end lost 5 bases, and 13 bases lay between the germline ends. The CDR3 loop spans 14 amino acids. Germline loops: CDR1 SGHTA, CDR2 FQGNSA. This chain's CDR3 is CASSFWQGGTEAFF. The CDR3 bases are TGTGCCAGCAGCTTCTGGCAGGGTGGGACTGAAGCTTTCTTT.

The chain couples TRBV6-1 to TRBJ2-1; maybe TRBD2 (5 bases). V dropped 3 bases and J dropped 4 bases, with 7 bases sitting between them. There are 13 residues in the CDR3. Germline V lookup: CDR1 MNHNS, CDR2 SASEGT. The CDR3 DNA reads as TGTGCCAGCAGTGAGGGGAGATACAATGAGCAGTTCTTC. This translates into CASSEGRYNEQFF.

The chain couples TRBV10-3 to TRBJ2-2, with D possibly being TRBD1 (7 bases). There are 15 residues in the CDR3. V lost 11 bases to trimming and J lost 5 bases, with 21 bases between them. Looked up from germline, CDR1 is ENHRY and CDR2 is SYGVKD. CDR3 sequence (DNA): TGTGCCGTGAGGAGGGGACAGATCCTTACCGGGGAGCTGTTTTTT. Amino acid sequence: CAVRRGQILTGELFF.

The CDR3 DNA sequence: TGTGCCAGCAGCCCGCGGCAGGCGGGCGGTGAAAAACTGTTTTTT. It specifies CASSPRQAGGEKLFF. The gene calls are TRBV3-1 (or the pseudogene TRBV3-2) and TRBJ1-4; no reliable D call. There are 15 residues in the CDR3. Germline values: CDR1 LGHDT, CDR2 YNNKEL (reference sequence). Trimming cost V 4 bases and J 7 bases, with 16 bases left between them.

The rearrangement joins TRBV6-2 or TRBV6-3 to TRBJ2-6, with D tentatively TRBD1 (6 bases). Trimming stripped 6 bases from V and 0 bases from J, with 27 bases between. This CDR3 is built from 21 residues. Germline V CDR1 and CDR2: MNHEY, SVGEGT. CDR3 region: CASSTLLPTGTPVSGANVLTF. CDR3 nucleotide sequence: TGTGCCAGCAGCACCCTATTGCCCACAGGGACCCCCGTCTCTGGGGCCAACGTCCTGACTTTC.

This clone was recorded a few times. The chain combines TRBV27 with TRBJ1-5; maybe TRBD1 (5 bases). CDR3 length equals 15 residues. V was pared by 1 base and J by 2 bases, with 9 bases between. The germline V gene encodes CDR1 MNHEY and CDR2 SMNVEV (reference sequence). Written as DNA, the CDR3 is TGTGCCAGCAGTTTATGGGGGGGAGGCAATCAGCCCCAGCATTTT. It is translated as CASSLWGGGNQPQHF.

This chain connects TRBV4-3 to TRBJ2-1; no definite D call. CDR3 size: 13 residues. The germline V and J ends were trimmed by 3 bases and 8 bases, with 11 bases remaining between them. In germline, CDR1 is LGHNA, CDR2 YSLEER. The CDR3 DNA reads as TGCGCCAGCAGCCAGGCGGATGGGGATGAGCAGTTCTTC. This sequence encodes CASSQADGDEQFF.

The chain recombines TRBV3-1 (or the pseudogene TRBV3-2) with TRBJ1-1; D unresolved. Trimming stripped 4 bases from V and 1 base from J, with 10 bases between. This CDR3 has 14 residues. Germline CDR1 is LGHDT and CDR2 is YNNKEL (reference sequence). CDR3 nucleotide sequence: TGTGCCAGCAGCCCGCGATTAGGGAACACTGAAGCTTTCTTT. Its protein product is CASSPRLGNTEAFF.

V usage is TRBV7-2 and J usage is TRBJ1-2; D is possibly TRBD1 (6 bases). From germline, CDR1 is SGHTA and CDR2 FQGNSA. The CDR3 has 14 residues. V was trimmed by 2 bases and J by 4 bases, leaving 11 bases between them. The CDR3, as DNA: TGTGCCAGCAGCTTATACAGGGACCGCTATGGCTACACCTTC. Protein sequence: CASSLYRDRYGYTF. Drawing the rest from reference TRBV7-2 and TRBJ1-2, the complete variable domain is GAGVSQSPSNKVTEKGKDVELRCDPISGHTALYWYRQSLGQGLEFLIYFQGNSAPDKSGLPSDRFSAERTGGSVSTLTIQRTQQEDSAVYLCASSLYRDRYGYTFGSGTRLTVV.

This rearrangement joins TRBV18 to TRBJ1-1; 7 bases are shared with TRBD1. V lost 3 bases and J lost 2; bases outside the gene matches: 3. Per germline, CDR1 KGHSH and CDR2 LQKENI. The CDR3 consists of 14 residues. Written as DNA, the CDR3 is TGTGCCAGCTCACCCAGGACAGGTAACACTGAAGCTTTCTTT. Translating it yields CASSPRTGNTEAFF.

The chain has TRBV5-8 and TRBJ1-1; unclear D gene. This CDR3 region has 13 residues. Per germline, CDR1 SGHTS and CDR2 YDEGEE. V lost 2 bases to trimming and J lost 2 bases, with 7 bases between them. The CDR3 loop is CASSFGLNTEAFF. CDR3 coding DNA: TGTGCCAGCAGCTTTGGTCTTAACACTGAAGCTTTCTTT.

This rearrangement joins TRBV13 to TRBJ2-1, with D possibly matching TRBD2 (7 bases). CDR1 and CDR2 (germline): PRHDT, FYEKMQ (reference sequence). Trimming cost V 5 bases and J 5 bases, with 16 bases left between them. The CDR3 extends over 15 amino acids. The CDR3 nucleotides are TGTGCCAGCAGCAGGGGGGAGGGGATAAACAATGAGCAGTTCTTC. Translated, it gives CASSRGEGINNEQFF. The variable domain in full, with the rest retrieved from reference TRBV13 and TRBJ2-1, is AAGVIQSPRHLIKEKRETATLKCYPIPRHDTVYWYQQGPGQDPQFLISFYEKMQSDKGSIPDRFSAQQFSDYHSELNMSSLELGDSALYFCASSRGEGINNEQFFGPGTRLTVL.

V gene TRBV6-4 combines with J gene TRBJ2-1; 10 positions match TRBD1. CDR1 and CDR2 from the germline V gene are MRHNA and SNTAGT. The junction had 2 bases not matched to a gene; V was cut back by 3 bases and J by 3 bases. The CDR3 contains 15 residues. The CDR3: CASSERTGGYNEQFF. Written as DNA, the CDR3 is TGTGCCAGCAGTGAAAGGACAGGGGGCTACAATGAGCAGTTCTTC.

The gene calls are TRBV7-9 and TRBJ2-1, with 9 positions matching TRBD2. The trim removed 4 bases at V and 0 bases at J, leaving 7 bases unmatched. Germline CDR1 SEHNR, CDR2 FQNEAQ (reference sequence). This CDR3 is built from 17 residues. The CDR3 coding sequence is TGTGCCAGCAGCTCCACTAGCGGGCTAAGCTCCTACAATGAGCAGTTCTTC. This translates into CASSSTSGLSSYNEQFF.

As regards this clone: One end of the junction is discordant with germline, which a read error may explain. V is TRBV9 and J is TRBJ2-3, with D perhaps TRBD2 (6 bases). Germline CDR1 is SGDLS and CDR2 is YYNGEE. This CDR3 contains 17 residues. This chain's CDR3 is CASSVATGVSSRDTQYF. CDR3 nucleotides: TGTGCCAGCAGCGTAGCTACGGGAGTTAGCAGCAGAGATACGCAGTATTTT.

The chain combines TRBV6-2 or TRBV6-3 with TRBJ2-1, with TRBD2 matching over 12 bases. This CDR3 has 19 residues. Unmatched junction bases numbered 16, after V lost 0 bases and J lost 10 bases. Germline CDR1 MNHEY, CDR2 SVGEGT. In DNA, the CDR3 is TGTGCCAGCAGTTACTCGATACTAGCGGGGGGCCCCGATGAGGAGGAGCAGTTCTTC. Translating it yields CASSYSILAGGPDEEEQFF.

The V call is TRBV2, the J call TRBJ2-3; 7 bases are a match to TRBD2. The CDR3 spans 15 residues. Germline assignment: CDR1 SNHLY and CDR2 FYNNEI. V lost 3 bases to trimming and J lost 0 bases; unmatched junction nucleotides: 3. CDR3 protein: CASSDLGGSTDTQYF. In nucleotides, the CDR3 is TGTGCCAGCAGTGATCTCGGGGGGAGCACAGATACGCAGTATTTT.

This chain uses TRBV7-4 with TRBJ1-5; D is unclear. The CDR3 has 15 amino acids. Germline V gene lookup returns CDR1 SGHVT and CDR2 SQSDAQ. V lost 4 bases to trimming and J lost 5 bases, with 15 bases between them. The CDR3 here is CASSSPALRDQPQHF. The CDR3, as DNA: TGTGCCAGCAGCTCCCCCGCACTCCGGGATCAGCCCCAGCATTTT.

The V and J genes are TRBV29-1 and TRBJ2-2; D is undetermined. Germline V gives CDR1 SQVTM, CDR2 ANQGSEA. The CDR3 has 14 amino acids. V was pared by 4 bases and J by 3 bases, with 12 bases between. This chain's CDR3 is CSVVVRSYTGELFF. CDR3 sequence (DNA): TGCAGCGTTGTCGTCCGGAGTTACACCGGGGAGCTGTTTTTT.

This clone was counted a single time. This chain joins TRBV10-1 and TRBJ2-1; D gene uncertain. The V end lost 4 bases, the J end lost 6 bases, and 7 bases lay between the germline ends. The CDR3 sequence is 12 residues long. CDR1 is WNHNN, CDR2 SYGVQD, per germline (reference sequence). The CDR3 DNA sequence: TGCGCCAGCAGTGCTAACAGCAATGAGCAGTTCTTC. Translation gives CASSANSNEQFF.

This clone has a single count. This chain links TRBV3-1 (or the pseudogene TRBV3-2) with TRBJ1-1; D perhaps matches TRBD1 (5 bases). With 2 bases removed from V and 4 bases from J, the gap between germline ends came to 14 bases. This CDR3 spans 15 amino acids. The germline gives CDR1 LGHDT, CDR2 YNNKEL (reference sequence). DNA for the CDR3: TGTGCCAGCAGCCAATCTTCTGGACACTTCACTGAAGCTTTCTTT. Amino acids: CASSQSSGHFTEAFF.

The chain couples TRBV27 to TRBJ1-6; the D gene is possibly TRBD1 (5 bases). This CDR3 is 17 amino acids long. Germline V gives CDR1 MNHEY, CDR2 SMNVEV (reference sequence). Trimming pared 4 bases from V and 0 bases from J, leaving 13 bases between. CDR3 bases: TGTGCCAGCAGTTCCGGGACGGCGAGCTCCTATAATTCACCCCTCCACTTT. Translation gives CASSSGTASSYNSPLHF.

V usage is TRBV6-4 and J usage is TRBJ1-1, with D unresolved. The CDR3 extends over 14 amino acids. CDR1 is MRHNA and CDR2 is SNTAGT in the germline V gene. Trimming removed 6 bases from V and 1 base from J, with 12 bases in between. The CDR3 spells CASSETITNTEAFF. The CDR3 DNA sequence: TGTGCCAGCAGCGAGACGATAACGAACACTGAAGCTTTCTTT.

This clone was detected a few times. The chain has TRBV14 and TRBJ2-2, with a weak D call TRBD2 (5 bases). Germline lookup yields CDR1 SGHDN and CDR2 FVKESK. Trimming removed 1 base at V and 7 bases at J, with 16 bases between. The CDR3 spans 16 residues. The DNA for the CDR3 is TGTGCCAGCAGCCAAGTTATAAGCCTCGGGAACGGGGAGCTGTTTTTT. Translating it yields CASSQVISLGNGELFF.

The rearrangement links TRBV27 to TRBJ2-3, with TRBD2 matching over 13 bases. Per germline, CDR1 MNHEY and CDR2 SMNVEV (reference sequence). This CDR3 is 16 amino acids long. V lost 3 bases to trimming and J lost 4 bases; unmatched junction nucleotides: 4. The CDR3 DNA is TGTGCCAGCAGTTTTACTAGCGGGGGGGCCTCAGATACGCAGTATTTT. It is translated as CASSFTSGGASDTQYF.

The genes are TRBV24-1 and TRBJ2-1; 9 bases align to TRBD2. Germline CDR1 KGHDR, CDR2 SFDVKD. CDR3 length: 15 amino acids. Unmatched junction bases numbered 1, after V lost 1 base and J lost 4 bases. For the CDR3, the DNA is TGTGCCACCAGTGATTTTAGCGGGAGTTACAATGAGCAGTTCTTC. Protein sequence: CATSDFSGSYNEQFF.

J is TRBJ2-1 and V is TRBV12-3 or TRBV12-4; 9 nucleotides line up with TRBD2. V gave up 6 bases and J gave up 13 bases; unmatched junction bases: 10. CDR3 size: 13 residues. The CDR3: CASSLLSGRVQFF. The CDR3 region has the DNA TGTGCCAGCAGCCTACTTAGCGGGAGAGTTCAGTTCTTC.